Reported below is one T cell receptor (beta chain). Produced via immunoSEQ multiplex PCR; TCRdb's table is partial and in-frame only. The repertoire holds about 140,000 clones, with less than 95% as singletons. The sample comes from a study of OX40 agonist ivuxolimab in advanced cancers. The CDR3 is 16 amino acids. V was clipped by 4 bases and J by 2 bases; unmatched bases: 6. Germline CDR1 reads ENHRY; CDR2 reads SYGVKD. This sequence was found in an adult with an advanced solid tumor such as melanoma, head and neck, liver or kidney cancer. The chain carries TRBV10-3 and TRBJ2-3; TRBD2 aligns across 10 bases. This specimen was CD4+ or CD8+ T cells sorted from blood, taken in a trial of the OX40 agonist ivuxolimab. The CDR3 DNA follows: TGTGCCATCAGTGGTCGGACTAGCGGACTCACAGATACGCAGTATTTT. It translates to CAISGRTSGLTDTQYF.